These T cell receptor beta chains were read from a single sample in a study of cytomegalovirus exposure and HLA in healthy donors. Sequenced by immunoSEQ multiplex PCR; TCRdb stores in-frame clones only, minus some. Among about 140,000 clones listed, approximately 80% were seen once. The sequenced sample consisted of PBMCs. All receptors come from a male donor in good health and CMV-seronegative. The CDR3 runs from the conserved cysteine through the conserved F or W. A D gene is named only where the DNA matches it firmly. Expanded clones are given a class, and other clones once, few, many or no size at all.

j_call	v_call	d_call	clone_size	cdr3_aa	cdr3_nt
TRBJ2-3	TRBV5-1	NA	NA	CASSPPTTRGDTQYF	TGCGCCAGCAGTCCTCCCACGACTAGGGGAGATACGCAGTATTTT
TRBJ1-2	TRBV11-2	NA	NA	CASSPVPGTPNYGYTF	TGTGCCAGCAGCCCTGTCCCCGGGACACCTAACTATGGCTACACCTTC
TRBJ2-5	TRBV19	TRBD2	NA	CASSTSGGRETQYF	TGTGCCAGTAGTACTAGCGGGGGGCGAGAGACCCAGTACTTC
TRBJ1-2	TRBV28	NA	NA	CASTFDSSYGYTF	TGTGCCAGCACCTTTGACAGCTCATATGGCTACACCTTC
TRBJ2-1	TRBV7-2	NA	NA	CASSLAGGHEQFF	TGTGCCAGCAGCTTAGCTGGCGGCCATGAGCAGTTCTTC
TRBJ1-6	TRBV6-6	TRBD1	NA	CASSTHLGQGASPLHF	TGTGCCAGCAGTACGCACCTTGGACAGGGGGCATCACCCCTCCACTTT
TRBJ1-1	TRBV30	NA	NA	CAWSDPRGLYTEAFF	TGTGCCTGGAGCGATCCCAGGGGCCTGTACACTGAAGCTTTCTTT
TRBJ1-1	TRBV10-2	NA	NA	CASSEMRPGNTEAFF	TGCGCCAGCAGTGAGATGAGACCGGGGAACACTGAAGCTTTCTTT
TRBJ1-1	TRBV10-2	NA	NA	CASSDLGEGGTEAFF	TGCGCCAGCAGTGATCTAGGGGAAGGTGGCACTGAAGCTTTCTTT
TRBJ1-1	TRBV14	NA	NA	CASSQGPRAWNTEAFF	TGTGCCAGCAGCCAAGGCCCCAGGGCGTGGAACACTGAAGCTTTCTTT
TRBJ2-7	TRBV28	NA	NA	CASSSRAQIGGQYF	TGTGCCAGCAGTTCCAGGGCCCAAATCGGCGGGCAGTACTTC
TRBJ1-3	TRBV5-1	NA	NA	CASSSTGSPGNTIYF	TGCGCCAGCAGCAGCACAGGGTCCCCTGGAAACACCATATATTTT
TRBJ2-1	TRBV5-6	TRBD2	few	CASSFRNFGLAGTHEQFF	TGTGCCAGCAGCTTCCGGAACTTCGGACTAGCGGGGACCCATGAGCAGTTCTTC
TRBJ1-1	TRBV5-8	TRBD1	NA	CASSLGQGRNTEAFF	TGTGCCAGCAGCTTGGGACAGGGGAGGAACACTGAAGCTTTCTTT
TRBJ1-1	TRBV4-1	TRBD1	few	CASSQPRQGYTEAFF	TGCGCCAGCAGCCAACCGCGACAGGGCTACACTGAAGCTTTCTTT
TRBJ2-7	TRBV6-6	NA	NA	CASKAGGIYEQYF	TGTGCCAGCAAGGCCGGGGGTATTTACGAGCAGTACTTC
TRBJ2-1	TRBV2	TRBD2	few	CASSSLAGGSEQFF	TGTGCCAGCTCATCTCTAGCGGGGGGCAGCGAGCAGTTCTTC
TRBJ2-1	TRBV30	TRBD2	NA	CAWSEGLAGGPGNEQFF	TGTGCCTGGAGTGAGGGACTAGCGGGGGGGCCGGGCAATGAGCAGTTCTTC
TRBJ2-3	TRBV4-3	TRBD2	NA	CASSQEPGGSTDTQYF	TGCGCCAGCAGCCAAGAACCGGGGGGGTCCACAGATACGCAGTATTTT
TRBJ1-6	TRBV7-9	NA	NA	CASSSQGYNSPLHF	TGTGCCAGCAGCTCACAGGGTTATAATTCACCCCTCCACTTT
TRBJ1-2	TRBV7-6	NA	NA	CASSPGRDYGYTF	TGTGCCAGCAGCCCTGGCCGTGACTATGGCTACACCTTC
TRBJ2-1	TRBV5-4	NA	NA	CASSGSGEWHTEQFF	TGTGCCAGCAGCGGATCCGGAGAATGGCATACTGAGCAGTTCTTC
TRBJ2-3	TRBV11-2	NA	few	CASSLGYGRLSTDTQYF	TGTGCCAGCAGCTTAGGATATGGCAGGCTTTCCACAGATACGCAGTATTTT